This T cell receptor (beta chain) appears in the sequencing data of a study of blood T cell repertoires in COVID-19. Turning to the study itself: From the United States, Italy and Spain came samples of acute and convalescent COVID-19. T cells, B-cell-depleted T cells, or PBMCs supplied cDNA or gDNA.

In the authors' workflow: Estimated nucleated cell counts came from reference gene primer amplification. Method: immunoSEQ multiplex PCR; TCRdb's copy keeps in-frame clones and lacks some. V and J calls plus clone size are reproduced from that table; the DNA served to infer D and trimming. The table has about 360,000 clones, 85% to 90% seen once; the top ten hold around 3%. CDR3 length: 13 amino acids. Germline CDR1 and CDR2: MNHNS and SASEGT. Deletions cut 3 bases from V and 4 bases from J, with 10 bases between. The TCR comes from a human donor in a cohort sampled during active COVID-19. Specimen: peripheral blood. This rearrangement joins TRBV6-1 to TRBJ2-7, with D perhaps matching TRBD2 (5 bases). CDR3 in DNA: TGTGCCAGCAGTGATGCCAGGAGGTACGAGCAGTACTTC. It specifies CASSDARRYEQYF.